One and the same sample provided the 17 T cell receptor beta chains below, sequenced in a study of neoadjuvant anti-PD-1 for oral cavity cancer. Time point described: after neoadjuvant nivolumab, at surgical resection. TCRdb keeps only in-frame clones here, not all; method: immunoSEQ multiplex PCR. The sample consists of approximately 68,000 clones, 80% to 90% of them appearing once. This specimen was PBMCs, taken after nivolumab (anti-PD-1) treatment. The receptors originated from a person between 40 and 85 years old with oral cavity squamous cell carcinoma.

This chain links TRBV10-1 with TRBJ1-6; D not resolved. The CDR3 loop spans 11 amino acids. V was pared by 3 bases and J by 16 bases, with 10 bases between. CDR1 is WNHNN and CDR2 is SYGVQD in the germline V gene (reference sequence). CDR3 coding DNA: TGCGCCAGCAGTGACGGAAGAGGTCTCCACTTT. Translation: CASSDGRGLHF.

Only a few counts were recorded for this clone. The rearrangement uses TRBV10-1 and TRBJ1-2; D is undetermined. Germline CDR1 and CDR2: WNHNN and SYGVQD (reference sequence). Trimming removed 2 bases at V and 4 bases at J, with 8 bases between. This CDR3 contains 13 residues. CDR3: CASSEGPFYGYTF. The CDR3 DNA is TGCGCCAGCAGTGAGGGGCCGTTCTATGGCTACACCTTC.

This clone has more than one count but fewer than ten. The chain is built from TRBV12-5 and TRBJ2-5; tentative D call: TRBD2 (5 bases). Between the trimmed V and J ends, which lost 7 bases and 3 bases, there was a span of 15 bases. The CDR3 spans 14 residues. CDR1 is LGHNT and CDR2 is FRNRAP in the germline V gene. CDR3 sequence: CASAPGGYKETQYF. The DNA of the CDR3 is TGTGCTAGTGCTCCTGGAGGCTACAAAGAGACCCAGTACTTC.

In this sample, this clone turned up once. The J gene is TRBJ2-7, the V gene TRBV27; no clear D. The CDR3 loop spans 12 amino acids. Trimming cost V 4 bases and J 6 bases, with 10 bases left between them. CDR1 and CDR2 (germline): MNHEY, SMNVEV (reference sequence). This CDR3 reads CASSYKGGEQYF. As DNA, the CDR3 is TGTGCCAGCAGTTATAAGGGTGGCGAGCAGTACTTC.

The CDR3: CASSPRQDSYEQYF. Here the CDR3 DNA reads TGTGCCAGCAGCCCACGACAGGACTCCTACGAGCAGTACTTC. The chain is built from TRBV7-2 and TRBJ2-7; maybe TRBD1 (6 bases). The CDR3 is made up of 14 amino acids. From germline, CDR1 is SGHTA and CDR2 FQGNSA. V lost 5 bases and J 0 bases, leaving 11 bases between the germline ends.

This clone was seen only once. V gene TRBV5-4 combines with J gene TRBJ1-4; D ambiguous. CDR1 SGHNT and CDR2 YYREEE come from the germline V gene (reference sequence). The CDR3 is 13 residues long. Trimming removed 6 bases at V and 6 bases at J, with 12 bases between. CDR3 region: CASKPGPDEKLFF. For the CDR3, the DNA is TGTGCCAGCAAACCCGGACCGGATGAAAAACTGTTTTTT.

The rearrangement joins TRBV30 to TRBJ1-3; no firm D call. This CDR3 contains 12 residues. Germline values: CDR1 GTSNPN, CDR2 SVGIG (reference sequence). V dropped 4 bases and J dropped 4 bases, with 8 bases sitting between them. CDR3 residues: CAWTSGGNTIYF. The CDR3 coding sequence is TGTGCCTGGACGTCAGGAGGAAACACCATATATTTT.

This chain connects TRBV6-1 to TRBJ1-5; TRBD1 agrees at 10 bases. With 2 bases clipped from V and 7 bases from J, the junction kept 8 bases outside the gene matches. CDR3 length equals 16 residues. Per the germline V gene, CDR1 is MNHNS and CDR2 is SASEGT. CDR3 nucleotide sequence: TGTGCCAGCAGTGAAATTGGGACAGGGGTTTACCAGCCCCAGCATTTT. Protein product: CASSEIGTGVYQPQHF.

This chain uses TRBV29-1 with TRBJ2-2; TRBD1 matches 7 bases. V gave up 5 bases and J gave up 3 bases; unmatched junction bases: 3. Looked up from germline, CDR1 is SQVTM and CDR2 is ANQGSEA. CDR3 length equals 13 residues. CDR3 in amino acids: CSVTGDYTGELFF. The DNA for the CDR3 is TGCAGCGTTACAGGGGATTACACCGGGGAGCTGTTTTTT.

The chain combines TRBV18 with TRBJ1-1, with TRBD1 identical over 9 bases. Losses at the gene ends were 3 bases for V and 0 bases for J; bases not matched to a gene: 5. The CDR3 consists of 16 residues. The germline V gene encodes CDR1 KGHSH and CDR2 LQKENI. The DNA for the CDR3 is TGTGCCAGCTCACCCAGGACAGGGGTAATGAACACTGAAGCTTTCTTT. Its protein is CASSPRTGVMNTEAFF.

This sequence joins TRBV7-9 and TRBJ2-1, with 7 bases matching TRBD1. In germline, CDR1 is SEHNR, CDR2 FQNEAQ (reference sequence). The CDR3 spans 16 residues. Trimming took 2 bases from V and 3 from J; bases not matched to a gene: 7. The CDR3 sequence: CASSLWVGQLYNEQFF. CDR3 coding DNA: TGTGCCAGCAGCTTATGGGTGGGACAGCTCTACAATGAGCAGTTCTTC. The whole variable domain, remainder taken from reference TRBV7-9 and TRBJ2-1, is DTGVSQNPRHKITKRGQNVTFRCDPISEHNRLYWYRQTLGQGPEFLTYFQNEAQLEKSRLLSDRFSAERPKGSFSTLEIQRTEQGDSAMYLCASSLWVGQLYNEQFFGPGTRLTVL.

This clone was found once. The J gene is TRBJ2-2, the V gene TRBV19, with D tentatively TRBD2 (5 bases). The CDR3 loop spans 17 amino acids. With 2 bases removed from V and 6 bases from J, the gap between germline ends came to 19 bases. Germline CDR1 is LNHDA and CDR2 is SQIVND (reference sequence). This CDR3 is CASSIRVRVRGSGELFF. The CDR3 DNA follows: TGTGCCAGTAGTATAAGGGTGCGGGTTCGTGGGTCCGGGGAGCTGTTTTTT.

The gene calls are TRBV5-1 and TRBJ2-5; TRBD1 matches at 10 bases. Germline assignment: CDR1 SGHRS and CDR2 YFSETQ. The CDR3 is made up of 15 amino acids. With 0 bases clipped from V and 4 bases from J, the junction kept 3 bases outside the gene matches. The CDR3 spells CASSLETGGRETQYF. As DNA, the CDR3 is TGCGCCAGCAGCTTGGAGACAGGGGGCCGAGAGACCCAGTACTTC.

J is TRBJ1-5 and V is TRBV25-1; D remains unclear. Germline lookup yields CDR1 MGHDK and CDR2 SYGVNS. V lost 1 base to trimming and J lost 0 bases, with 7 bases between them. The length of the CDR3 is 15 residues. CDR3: CASSESVYSNQPQHF. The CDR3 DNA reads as TGTGCCAGCAGTGAATCAGTTTATAGCAATCAGCCCCAGCATTTT.

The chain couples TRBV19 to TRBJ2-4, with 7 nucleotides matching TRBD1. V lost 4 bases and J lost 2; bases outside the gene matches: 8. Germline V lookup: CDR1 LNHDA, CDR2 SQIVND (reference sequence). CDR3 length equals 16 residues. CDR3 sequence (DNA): TGTGCCAGTAGTACCGCATCGGACAGGACCAAAAACATTCAGTACTTC. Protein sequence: CASSTASDRTKNIQYF.

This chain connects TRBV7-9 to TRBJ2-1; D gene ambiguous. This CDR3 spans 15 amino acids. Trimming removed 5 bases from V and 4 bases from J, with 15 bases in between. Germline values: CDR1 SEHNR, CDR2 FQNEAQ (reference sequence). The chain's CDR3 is CASSLPNGHYNEQFF. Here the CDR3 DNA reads TGTGCCAGCAGCCTTCCCAACGGGCATTACAATGAGCAGTTCTTC.

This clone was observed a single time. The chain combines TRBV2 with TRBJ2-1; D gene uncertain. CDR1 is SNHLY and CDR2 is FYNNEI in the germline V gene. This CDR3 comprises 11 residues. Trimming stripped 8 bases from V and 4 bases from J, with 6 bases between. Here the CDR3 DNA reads TGTGCCAGCCGCGCGTACAATGAGCAGTTCTTC. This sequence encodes CASRAYNEQFF.